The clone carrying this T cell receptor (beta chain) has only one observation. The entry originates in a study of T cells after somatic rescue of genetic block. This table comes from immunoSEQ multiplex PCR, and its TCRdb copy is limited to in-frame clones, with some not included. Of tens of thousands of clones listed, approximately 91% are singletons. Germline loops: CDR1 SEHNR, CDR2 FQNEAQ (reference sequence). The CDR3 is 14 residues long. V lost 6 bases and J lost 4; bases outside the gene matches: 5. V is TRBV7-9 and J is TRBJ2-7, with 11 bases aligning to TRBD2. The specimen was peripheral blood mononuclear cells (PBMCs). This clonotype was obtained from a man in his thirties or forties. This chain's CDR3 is CASSLGLAGYEQYF. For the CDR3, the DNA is TGTGCCAGCAGTCTAGGACTAGCGGGTTACGAGCAGTACTTC.